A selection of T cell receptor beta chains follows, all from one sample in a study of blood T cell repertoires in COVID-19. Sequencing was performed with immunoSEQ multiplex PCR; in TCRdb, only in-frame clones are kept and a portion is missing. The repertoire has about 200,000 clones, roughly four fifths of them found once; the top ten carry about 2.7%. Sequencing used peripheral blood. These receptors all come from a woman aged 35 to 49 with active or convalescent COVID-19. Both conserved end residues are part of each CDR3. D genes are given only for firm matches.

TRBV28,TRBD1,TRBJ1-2,CAGTGGGYTF
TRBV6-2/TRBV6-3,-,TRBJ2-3,CASSLGASEADTQYF
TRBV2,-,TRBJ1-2,CASNRVYGYTF
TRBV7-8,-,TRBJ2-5,CASSRRRAEETQYF
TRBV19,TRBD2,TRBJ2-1,CASSLRLAGWLEQFF
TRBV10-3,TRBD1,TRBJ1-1,CAIGTGTNTEAFF
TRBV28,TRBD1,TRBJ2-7,CASKADRVSSYEQYF
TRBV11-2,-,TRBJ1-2,CASSSGGLGGYTF
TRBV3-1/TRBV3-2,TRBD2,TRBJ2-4,CASSQPGLADLKNIQYF
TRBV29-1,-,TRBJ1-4,CSVEGVEEGMVLGKLFF
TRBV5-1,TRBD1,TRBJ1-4,CASSLGGTGEKLFF
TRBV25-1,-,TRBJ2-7,CASSPMGRGVAYEQYF
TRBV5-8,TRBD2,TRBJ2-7,CASSRWTSGSYEQYF
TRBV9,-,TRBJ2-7,CASSSDPGKGVSYEQYF
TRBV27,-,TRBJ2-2,CASSLTEYLAGELFF
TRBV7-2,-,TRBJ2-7,CASSLEGGSSYEQYF
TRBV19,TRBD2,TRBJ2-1,CASSTSLAGADNEQFF
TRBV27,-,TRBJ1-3,CASSGGSSGNTIYF
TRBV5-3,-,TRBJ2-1,CARSLFIGGNEQFF
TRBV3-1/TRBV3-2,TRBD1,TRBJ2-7,CASSQGTGELHEQYF
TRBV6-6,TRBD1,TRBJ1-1,CASSYSTGTEEAFF
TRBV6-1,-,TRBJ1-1,CASSEMPPRQLGNTEAFF